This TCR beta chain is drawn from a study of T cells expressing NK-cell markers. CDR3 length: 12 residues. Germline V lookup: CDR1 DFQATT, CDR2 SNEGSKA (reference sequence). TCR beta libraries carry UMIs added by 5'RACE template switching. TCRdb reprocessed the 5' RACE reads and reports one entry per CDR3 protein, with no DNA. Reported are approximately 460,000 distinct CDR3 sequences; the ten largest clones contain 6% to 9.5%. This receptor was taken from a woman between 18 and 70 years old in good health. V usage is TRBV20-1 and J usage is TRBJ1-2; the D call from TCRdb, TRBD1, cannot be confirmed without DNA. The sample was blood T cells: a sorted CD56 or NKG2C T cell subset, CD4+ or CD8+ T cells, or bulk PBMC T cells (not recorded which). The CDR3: CSAPPGSRGYTF.